The T cell receptor beta chain described here comes from a study of shared clonotypes between healthy human individuals. CDR3 length equals 15 residues. Trimming shortened V by 6 bases and J by 7 bases, and 21 bases separated the two germline ends. CDR1 is SEHNR and CDR2 is FQNEAQ in the germline V gene (reference sequence). The donors were all Caucasian adults (living in Nashville, Tennessee). Generated by immunoSEQ multiplex PCR, the TCRdb table keeps only in-frame clones and is missing some. The data contain millions of clones, approximately 94% of them seen just once; the ten biggest clones take up 0.13% to 0.15%.

What was sequenced was naive CD4+ T cells sorted from blood. The sample's subset: CD45RA+ positively selected. The receptor's source is a man aged 18 to 29 in good health. The chain has TRBV7-9 and TRBJ1-2; TRBD1 might be the D (5 bases). CDR3 bases: TGTGCCAGCAGTCCGAAGGCGGGGCCATCATTTGGCTACACCTTC. Translating it yields CASSPKAGPSFGYTF. Looking up the rest from reference TRBV7-9 and TRBJ1-2 gives the full variable domain: DTGVSQNPRHKITKRGQNVTFRCDPISEHNRLYWYRQTLGQGPEFLTYFQNEAQLEKSRLLSDRFSAERPKGSFSTLEIQRTEQGDSAMYLCASSPKAGPSFGYTFGSGTRLTVV.